The clone carrying this T cell receptor (beta chain) has a count of ten or more. What it binds is not known. The sample originates from a study of Graves' ophthalmopathy and Graves' hyperthyroidism. Study-level points and caveats: The 13-signature model separated ophthalmopathy from stable hyperthyroidism at 85% to 90% sensitivity and around 81% specificity. In blood, most expanded thyroid clonotypes above 0.001 frequency were also detected.

Transcripts of RNA were the source for amplifying TCR beta CDR3 regions. The library came from an HTBI-primed first-round RT-PCR and a second-round multiplex PCR. TCRdb re-analysed the multiplex PCR reads in MiXCR, keeping a single row per CDR3 protein. The data show hundreds of thousands of distinct CDR3 sequences, with 20% to 25% seen just once and around 6.5% held by the top ten. V was trimmed by 1 base and J by 8 bases, leaving 3 bases between them. There are 11 residues in the CDR3. Specimen: peripheral blood. The TCR sequence derives from a woman under 30 with stable Graves' hyperthyroidism. Some clones in this sample may be carry-over from other donors' samples. J is TRBJ2-4 and V is TRBV12-3 or TRBV12-4; D is undetermined. This CDR3 is CASSLEDIQYF. The CDR3 region has the DNA TGTGCCAGCAGTTTAGAAGACATTCAGTACTTC.